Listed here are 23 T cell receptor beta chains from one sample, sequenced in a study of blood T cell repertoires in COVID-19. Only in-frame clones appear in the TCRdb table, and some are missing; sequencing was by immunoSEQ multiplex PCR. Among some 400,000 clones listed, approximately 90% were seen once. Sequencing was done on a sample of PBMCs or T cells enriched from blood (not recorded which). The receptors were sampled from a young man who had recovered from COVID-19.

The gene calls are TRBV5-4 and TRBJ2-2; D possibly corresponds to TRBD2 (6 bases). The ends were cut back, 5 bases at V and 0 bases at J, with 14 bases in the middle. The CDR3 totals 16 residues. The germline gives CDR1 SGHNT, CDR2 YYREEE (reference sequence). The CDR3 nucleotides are TGTGCCAGCAGATCCGGGACTGTCACGAACACCGGGGAGCTGTTTTTT. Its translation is CASRSGTVTNTGELFF.

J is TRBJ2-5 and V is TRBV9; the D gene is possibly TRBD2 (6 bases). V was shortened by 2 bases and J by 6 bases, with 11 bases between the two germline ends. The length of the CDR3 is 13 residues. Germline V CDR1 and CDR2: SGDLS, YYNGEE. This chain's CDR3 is CASSVGLAKTQYF. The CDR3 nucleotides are TGTGCCAGCAGCGTGGGGCTAGCGAAGACCCAGTACTTC.

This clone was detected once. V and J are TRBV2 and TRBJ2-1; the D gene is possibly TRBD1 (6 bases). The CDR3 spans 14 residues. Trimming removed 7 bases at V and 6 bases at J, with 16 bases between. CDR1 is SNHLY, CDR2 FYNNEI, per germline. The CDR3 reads CASIIDRSGNEQFF. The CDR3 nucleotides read TGTGCCAGCATCATTGACAGGAGTGGCAATGAGCAGTTCTTC.

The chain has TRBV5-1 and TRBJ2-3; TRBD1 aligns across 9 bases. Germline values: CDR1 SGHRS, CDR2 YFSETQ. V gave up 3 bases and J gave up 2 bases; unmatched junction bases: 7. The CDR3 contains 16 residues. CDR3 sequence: CASSYSGTGNTDTQYF. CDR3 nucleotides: TGCGCCAGCAGCTACTCCGGGACAGGGAACACAGATACGCAGTATTTT.

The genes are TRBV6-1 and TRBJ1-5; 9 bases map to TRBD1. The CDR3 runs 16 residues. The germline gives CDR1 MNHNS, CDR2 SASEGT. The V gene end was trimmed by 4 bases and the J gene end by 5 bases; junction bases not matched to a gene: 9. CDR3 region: CASSVFWTGDDQPQHF. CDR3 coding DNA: TGTGCCAGCAGTGTGTTCTGGACAGGGGATGATCAGCCCCAGCATTTT.

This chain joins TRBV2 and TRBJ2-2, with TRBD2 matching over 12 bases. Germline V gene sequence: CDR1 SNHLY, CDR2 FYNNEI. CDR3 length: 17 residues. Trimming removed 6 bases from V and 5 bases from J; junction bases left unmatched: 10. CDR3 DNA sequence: TGTGCCAGCAGATGGACTAGCGGGGTGGGGCGGACCGGGGAGCTGTTTTTT. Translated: CASRWTSGVGRTGELFF.

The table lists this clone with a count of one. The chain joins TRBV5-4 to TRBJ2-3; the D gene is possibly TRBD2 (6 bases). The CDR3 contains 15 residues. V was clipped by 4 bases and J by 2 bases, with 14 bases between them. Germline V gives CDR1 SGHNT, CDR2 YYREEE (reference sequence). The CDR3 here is CASSLATAYTDTQYF. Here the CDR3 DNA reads TGTGCCAGCAGCCTAGCGACAGCATACACAGATACGCAGTATTTT.

The CDR3 is CASRDTGTSGATSYEQYF. The CDR3 DNA reads TGTGCCAGCAGAGATACCGGGACTAGCGGGGCCACCTCCTACGAGCAGTACTTC. The chain uses TRBV11-2 and TRBJ2-7; 13 positions match TRBD2. Germline CDR1 reads SGHAT; CDR2 reads FQNNGV. The CDR3 is 18 residues long. Trimming at V came to 6 bases and at J to 0 bases, leaving 11 bases not matched to a gene.

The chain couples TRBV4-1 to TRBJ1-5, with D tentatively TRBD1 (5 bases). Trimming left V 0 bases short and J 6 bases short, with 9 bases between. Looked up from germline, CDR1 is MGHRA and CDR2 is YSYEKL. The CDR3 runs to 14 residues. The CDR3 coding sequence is TGCGCCAGCAGCCAAGAAAAGGGGCGTCAGCCCCAGCATTTT. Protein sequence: CASSQEKGRQPQHF.

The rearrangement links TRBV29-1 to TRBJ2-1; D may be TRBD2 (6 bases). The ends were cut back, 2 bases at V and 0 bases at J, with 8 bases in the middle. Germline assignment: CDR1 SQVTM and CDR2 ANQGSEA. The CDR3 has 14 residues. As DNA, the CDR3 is TGCAGCGTTGAACGGGAGAGCTCCTACAATGAGCAGTTCTTC. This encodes CSVERESSYNEQFF.

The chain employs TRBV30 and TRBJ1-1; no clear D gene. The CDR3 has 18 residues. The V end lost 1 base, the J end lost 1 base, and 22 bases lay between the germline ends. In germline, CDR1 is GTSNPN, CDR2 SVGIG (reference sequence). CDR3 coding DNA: TGTGCCTGGAGTGGTCGTTGGATCCGCTCGACAAGGAACACTGAAGCTTTCTTT. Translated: CAWSGRWIRSTRNTEAFF.

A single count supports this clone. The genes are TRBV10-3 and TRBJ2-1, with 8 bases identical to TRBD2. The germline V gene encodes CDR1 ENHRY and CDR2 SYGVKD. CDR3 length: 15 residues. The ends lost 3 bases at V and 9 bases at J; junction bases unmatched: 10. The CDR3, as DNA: TGTGCCATCAGTGACCCCGGGAGGGGGGTTGGTGAGCAGTTCTTC. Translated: CAISDPGRGVGEQFF.

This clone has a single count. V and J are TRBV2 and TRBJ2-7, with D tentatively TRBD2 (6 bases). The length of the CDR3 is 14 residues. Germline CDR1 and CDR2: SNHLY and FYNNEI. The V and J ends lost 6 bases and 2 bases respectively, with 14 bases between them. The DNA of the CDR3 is TGTGCCAGCAGCTTTCCGGGAGAAGCCTACGAGCAGTACTTC. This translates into CASSFPGEAYEQYF.

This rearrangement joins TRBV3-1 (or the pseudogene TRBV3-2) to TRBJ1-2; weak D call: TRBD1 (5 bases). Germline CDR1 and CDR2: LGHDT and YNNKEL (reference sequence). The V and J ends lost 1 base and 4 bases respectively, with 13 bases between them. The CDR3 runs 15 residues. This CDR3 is CASSQGRREGYGYTF. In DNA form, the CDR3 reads TGTGCCAGCAGCCAAGGGCGCAGGGAGGGCTATGGCTACACCTTC.

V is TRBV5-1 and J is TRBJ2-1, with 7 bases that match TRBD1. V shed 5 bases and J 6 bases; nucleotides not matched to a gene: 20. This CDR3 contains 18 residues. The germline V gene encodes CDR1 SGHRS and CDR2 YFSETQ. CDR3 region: CASSVLGTAKGTFNEQFF. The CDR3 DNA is TGCGCCAGCAGTGTTCTAGGGACAGCGAAGGGGACCTTCAATGAGCAGTTCTTC.

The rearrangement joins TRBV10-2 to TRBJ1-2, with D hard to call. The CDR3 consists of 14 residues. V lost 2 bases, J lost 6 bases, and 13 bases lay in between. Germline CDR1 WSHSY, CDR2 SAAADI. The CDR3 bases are TGCGCCAGCAGTGAGGGAGCGGTGATCGATGGCTACACCTTC. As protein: CASSEGAVIDGYTF.

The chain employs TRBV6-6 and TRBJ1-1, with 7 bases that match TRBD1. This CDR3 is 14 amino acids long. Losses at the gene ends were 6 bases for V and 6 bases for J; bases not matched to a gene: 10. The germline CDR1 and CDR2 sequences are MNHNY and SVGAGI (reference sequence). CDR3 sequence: CASRTRDRSPEAFF. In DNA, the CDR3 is TGTGCCAGCAGGACACGGGACAGATCCCCTGAAGCTTTCTTT.

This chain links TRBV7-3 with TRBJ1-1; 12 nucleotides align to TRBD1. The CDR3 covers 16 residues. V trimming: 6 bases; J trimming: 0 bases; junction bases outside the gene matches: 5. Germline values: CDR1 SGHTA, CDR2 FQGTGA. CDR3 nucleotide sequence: TGTGCCAGCAGTTCCGGGACAGGGGGCATGAACACTGAAGCTTTCTTT. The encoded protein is CASSSGTGGMNTEAFF.

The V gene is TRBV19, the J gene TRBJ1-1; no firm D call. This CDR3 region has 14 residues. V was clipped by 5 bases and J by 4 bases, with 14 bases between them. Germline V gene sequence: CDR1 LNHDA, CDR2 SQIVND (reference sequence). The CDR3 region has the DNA TGTGCCAGTAGTTCCTGGCTAGACGGCACTGAAGCTTTCTTT. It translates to CASSSWLDGTEAFF.

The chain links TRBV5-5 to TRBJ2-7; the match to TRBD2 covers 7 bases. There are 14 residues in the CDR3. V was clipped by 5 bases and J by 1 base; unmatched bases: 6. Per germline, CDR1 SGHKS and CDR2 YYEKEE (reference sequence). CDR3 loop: CASSKSGKSYEQYF. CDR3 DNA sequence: TGTGCCAGCAGTAAAAGCGGGAAATCCTACGAGCAGTACTTC.

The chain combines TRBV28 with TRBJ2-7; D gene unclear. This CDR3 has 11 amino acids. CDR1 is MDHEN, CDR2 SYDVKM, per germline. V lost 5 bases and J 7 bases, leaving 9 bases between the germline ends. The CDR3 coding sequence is TGTGCCAGCAGTCTAGAAAGAGAGCAGTACTTC. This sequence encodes CASSLEREQYF. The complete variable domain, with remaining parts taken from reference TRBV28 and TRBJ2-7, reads DVKVTQSSRYLVKRTGEKVFLECVQDMDHENMFWYRQDPGLGLRLIYFSYDVKMKEKGDIPEGYSVSREKKERFSLILESASTNQTSMYLCASSLEREQYFGPGTRLTVT.

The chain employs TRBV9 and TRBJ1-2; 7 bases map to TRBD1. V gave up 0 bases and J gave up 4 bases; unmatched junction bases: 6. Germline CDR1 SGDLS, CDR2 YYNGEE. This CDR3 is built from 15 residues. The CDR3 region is CASSVGNRGGYGYTF. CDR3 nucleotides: TGTGCCAGCAGCGTAGGTAACAGGGGCGGCTATGGCTACACCTTC.

The CDR3, as DNA: TGTGCCAGCAGCCAGGGGGGTAGCGCTGAAGCTTTCTTT. It yields the protein CASSQGGSAEAFF. The V and J genes are TRBV3-1 (or the pseudogene TRBV3-2) and TRBJ1-1; maybe TRBD1 (5 bases). This CDR3 spans 13 amino acids. V gave up 3 bases and J gave up 6 bases, with 11 bases separating them. The germline V gene encodes CDR1 LGHDT and CDR2 YNNKEL (reference sequence).